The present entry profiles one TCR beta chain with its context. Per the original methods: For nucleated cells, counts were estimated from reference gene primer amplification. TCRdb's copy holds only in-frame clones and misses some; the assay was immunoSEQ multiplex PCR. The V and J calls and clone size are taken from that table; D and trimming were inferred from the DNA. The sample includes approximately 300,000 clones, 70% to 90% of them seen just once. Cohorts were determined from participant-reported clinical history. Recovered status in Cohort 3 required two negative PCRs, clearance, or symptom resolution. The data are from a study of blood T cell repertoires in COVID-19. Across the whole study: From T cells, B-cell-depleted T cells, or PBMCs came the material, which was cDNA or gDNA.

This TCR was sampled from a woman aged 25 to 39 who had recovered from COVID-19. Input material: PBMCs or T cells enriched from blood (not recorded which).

CDR3 nucleotide sequence: TGTGCCAGCAATCCCGGACAGGGCTACGAGCAGTACTTC. Protein product: CASNPGQGYEQYF. The chain uses TRBV6-5 and TRBJ2-7; 8 positions match TRBD1. V dropped 7 bases and J dropped 3; count of bases not matched to a gene: 5. The CDR3 covers 13 residues. Germline CDR1 is MNHEY and CDR2 is SVGAGI.